A single sample is the source of the 16 T cell receptor beta chains below, sequenced in a study of regulatory T cells in long-lasting Graves disease. Time point of the sample: newly diagnosed GD, antithyroid drugs for less than 3 months. Scientists built the TCR library using RNA that was extracted from PBMCs. Sequencing libraries for TCR beta were prepared with iRepertoire HTBI primers and Arm-PCR of CDR3 regions. TCRdb independently ran MiXCR on the multiplex PCR reads; one entry per CDR3 protein. The sample lists 520,000 or so distinct CDR3 sequences, about 11% occurring once. This same sample was also part of a study on T cells in Graves' hyperthyroidism and ophthalmopathy.

The specimen was peripheral blood mononuclear cells (PBMCs), collected at new diagnosis, from a patient treated with antithyroid drugs. The receptors were gathered from a woman aged 25 to 39 with Graves disease.

This clonotype was observed at least ten times. This sequence joins TRBV15 and TRBJ2-7, with 7 nucleotides matching TRBD1. Trimming took 3 bases from V and 5 from J; bases not matched to a gene: 4. Germline CDR1 LNHNV, CDR2 YYDKDF (reference sequence). This CDR3 region has 13 residues. The CDR3 sequence: CATSSTGAHEQYF. The CDR3 nucleotides are TGTGCCACCAGCAGTACAGGGGCCCACGAGCAGTACTTC. The full variable domain, its missing parts supplied by reference TRBV15 and TRBJ2-7, is DAMVIQNPRYQVTQFGKPVTLSCSQTLNHNVMYWYQQKSSQAPKLLFHYYDKDFNNEADTPDNFQSRRPNTSFCFLDIRSPGLGDTAMYLCATSSTGAHEQYFGPGTRLTVT.

The chain recombines TRBV7-3 with TRBJ2-7; no clear D. With 0 bases removed from V and 6 bases from J, the gap between germline ends came to 9 bases. Germline loops: CDR1 SGHTA, CDR2 FQGTGA. This CDR3 spans 13 amino acids. The CDR3 region has the DNA TGTGCCAGCAGCTTAACTTGGGCAGCCGAGCAGTACTTC. Protein sequence: CASSLTWAAEQYF.

As for this clonotype: This likely reflects a read error, since a far larger clone is one base away. V and J are TRBV11-3 and TRBJ2-7; either TRBD1 or TRBD2 may supply D (5 bases each). Germline loops: CDR1 SGHNT, CDR2 YENEEA. CDR3 size: 13 residues. The V end lost 9 bases, the J end lost 7 bases, and 19 bases lay between the germline ends. CDR3 DNA: TGTGCCAGTTGTCCTGGGACCTACAATGAGCAGTACTTC. Translating gives CASCPGTYNEQYF.

A remark on this clonotype: One end of the junction is discordant with germline, which a read error may explain. This rearrangement joins TRBV6-1 to TRBJ2-7, with no clear D. From germline, CDR1 is MNHNS and CDR2 SASEGT. The CDR3 runs 11 residues. CDR3 loop: CASQTTYVQYF. The CDR3 nucleotides read TGTGCCAGCCAGACAACCTACGTGCAGTACTTC.

This clonotype came up a few times. V and J are TRBV5-5 and TRBJ1-2; D might be TRBD1 (5 bases). Looked up from germline, CDR1 is SGHKS and CDR2 is YYEKEE (reference sequence). V was clipped by 3 bases and J by 4 bases, with 16 bases between them. The CDR3 sequence is 15 residues long. The CDR3 nucleotides are TGTGCCAGCAGCTCCTACAGCTCGGGGACCTATGGCTACACCTTC. As protein: CASSSYSSGTYGYTF.

Many counts were recorded for this clonotype. J is TRBJ2-1 and V is TRBV27, with TRBD1 matching 8 bases. Trimming removed 6 bases from V and 1 base from J; junction bases left unmatched: 5. The CDR3 has 15 residues. Germline V gene lookup returns CDR1 MNHEY and CDR2 SMNVEV (reference sequence). CDR3 sequence (DNA): TGTGCCAGCAGCCATGGACAGGGTTCCTACAATGAGCAGTTCTTC. Protein product: CASSHGQGSYNEQFF.

This clonotype was detected many times. V gene TRBV18 combines with J gene TRBJ1-4; no reliable D call. V lost 6 bases and J lost 8, with 13 bases in between. Germline-derived CDR1 and CDR2 are KGHSH and LQKENI. CDR3 length: 13 amino acids. The CDR3 here is CASSPKGDEKLFF. DNA of the CDR3: TGTGCCAGCTCCCCGAAGGGTGACGAAAAACTGTTTTTT.

This clonotype was picked up many times. This rearrangement joins TRBV19 to TRBJ2-1; maybe TRBD2 (5 bases). The germline V and J ends were trimmed by 8 bases and 0 bases, with 14 bases remaining between them. Germline values: CDR1 LNHDA, CDR2 SQIVND (reference sequence). This CDR3 has 15 residues. CDR3 in amino acids: CASQPPGSSYNEQFF. CDR3 bases: TGTGCCAGTCAACCTCCGGGAAGCTCCTACAATGAGCAGTTCTTC.

The chain links TRBV11-2 to TRBJ2-2; D uncertain. Germline CDR1 SGHAT, CDR2 FQNNGV. This CDR3 comprises 15 residues. Trimming cost V 1 base and J 2 bases, with 8 bases left between them. The CDR3 nucleotides read TGTGCCAGCAGCTTAGTCTACATCAACACCGGGGAGCTGTTTTTT. It is translated as CASSLVYINTGELFF.

This clonotype occurred many times. The chain recombines TRBV2 with TRBJ2-5; 8 bases are shared with TRBD2. With V trimmed by 1 base and J by 0 bases, 7 bases remained unmatched. Germline V CDR1 and CDR2: SNHLY, FYNNEI. This CDR3 contains 17 residues. The CDR3 loop reads CASSEEASGPYQETQYF. In nucleotides, the CDR3 is TGTGCCAGCAGTGAAGAGGCTAGCGGGCCGTACCAAGAGACCCAGTACTTC. Full variable domain (outside the CDR3, taken from reference TRBV2 and TRBJ2-5): EPEVTQTPSHQVTQMGQEVILRCVPISNHLYFYWYRQILGQKVEFLVSFYNNEISEKSEIFDDQFSVERPDGSNFTLKIRSTKLEDSAMYFCASSEEASGPYQETQYFGPGTRLLVL.

The V gene is TRBV4-3, the J gene TRBJ1-2; 7 bases match TRBD1. V lost 1 base, J lost 5 bases, and 7 bases stayed unmatched. The germline gives CDR1 LGHNA, CDR2 YSLEER. The CDR3 length is 15 residues. The CDR3 region is CASSQGDRRGYGYTF. The DNA for the CDR3 is TGCGCCAGCAGCCAAGGGGACAGACGAGGGTATGGCTACACCTTC.

There are a few counts of this clonotype. The chain carries TRBV19 and TRBJ1-5; no clear D. The CDR3 consists of 12 residues. The V end was cut by 4 bases, the J end by 3 bases, with 4 bases between. Germline CDR1 reads LNHDA; CDR2 reads SQIVND (reference sequence). CDR3 residues: CASSTYNQPQHF. CDR3 nucleotides: TGTGCCAGTAGTACCTACAATCAGCCCCAGCATTTT.

At least ten counts were recorded for this clonotype. The V gene is TRBV20-1, the J gene TRBJ2-7; D tentatively reads TRBD1 or TRBD2 (6 bases each). Germline CDR1 and CDR2: DFQATT and SNEGSKA (reference sequence). V dropped 6 bases and J dropped 6 bases, with 21 bases sitting between them. The CDR3 runs to 14 residues. The chain's CDR3 is CSAGGAGGTGEQYF. In nucleotides, the CDR3 is TGCAGTGCCGGGGGCGCGGGTGGGACGGGCGAGCAGTACTTC.

This clonotype turned up a few times. The chain employs TRBV7-9 and TRBJ1-5, with 8 positions matching TRBD1. CDR1 and CDR2 (germline): SEHNR, FQNEAQ (reference sequence). With 5 bases clipped from V and 11 bases from J, the junction kept 11 bases outside the gene matches. CDR3 size: 14 residues. CDR3 protein: CASSPDRVDQTQHF. CDR3 DNA: TGTGCCAGCAGCCCGGACAGGGTAGACCAGACCCAGCATTTT.

In this sample, this clonotype turned up many times. V gene TRBV2 combines with J gene TRBJ2-1, with D uncertain. Trimming took off 4 bases at V and 9 bases at J, with 13 bases between the two ends. Per the germline V gene, CDR1 is SNHLY and CDR2 is FYNNEI. The CDR3 has 13 residues. CDR3 sequence: CASSAPPVGEQFF. The CDR3 region has the DNA TGTGCCAGCAGTGCTCCCCCGGTGGGTGAGCAGTTCTTC.

This clonotype occurred many times. This chain uses TRBV3-1 with TRBJ1-3; D gene unclear. Germline CDR1 and CDR2: LGHDT and YNNKEL (reference sequence). The CDR3 loop spans 15 amino acids. V lost 3 bases, J lost 0 bases, and 9 bases lay in between. CDR3 sequence: CASSQNRGSGNTIYF. CDR3 DNA sequence: TGTGCCAGCAGCCAGAACCGGGGCTCTGGAAACACCATATATTTT.